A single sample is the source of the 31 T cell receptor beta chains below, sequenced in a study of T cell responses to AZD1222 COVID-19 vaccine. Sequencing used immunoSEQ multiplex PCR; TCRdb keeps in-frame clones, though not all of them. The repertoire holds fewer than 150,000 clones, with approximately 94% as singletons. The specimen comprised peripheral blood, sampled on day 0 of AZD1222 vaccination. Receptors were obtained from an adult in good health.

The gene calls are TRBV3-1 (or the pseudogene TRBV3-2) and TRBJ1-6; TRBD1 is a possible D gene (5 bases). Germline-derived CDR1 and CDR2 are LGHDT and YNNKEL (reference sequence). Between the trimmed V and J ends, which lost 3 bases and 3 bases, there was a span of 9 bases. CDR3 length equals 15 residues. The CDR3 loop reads CASSHTGDYNSPLHF. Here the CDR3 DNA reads TGTGCCAGCAGCCACACAGGCGACTATAATTCACCCCTCCACTTT.

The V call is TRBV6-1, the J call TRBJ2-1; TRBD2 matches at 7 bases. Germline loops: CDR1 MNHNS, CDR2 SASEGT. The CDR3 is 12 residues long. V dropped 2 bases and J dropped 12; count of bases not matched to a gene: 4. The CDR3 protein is CASSEWGGGQFF. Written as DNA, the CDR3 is TGTGCCAGCAGTGAATGGGGGGGAGGGCAGTTCTTC.

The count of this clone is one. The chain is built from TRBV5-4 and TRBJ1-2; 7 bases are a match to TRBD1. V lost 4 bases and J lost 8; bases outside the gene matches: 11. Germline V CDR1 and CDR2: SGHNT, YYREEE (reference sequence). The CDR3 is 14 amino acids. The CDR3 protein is CASSSTGEGMGYTF. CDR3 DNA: TGTGCCAGCAGCAGTACAGGGGAGGGGATGGGCTACACCTTC.

The CDR3 DNA is TGTGCCTGGAGTGATGGCGGGAGTTGGGATGAGCAGTTCTTC. Protein sequence: CAWSDGGSWDEQFF. This chain uses TRBV30 with TRBJ2-1; 7 bases match TRBD2. V dropped 1 base and J dropped 8; count of bases not matched to a gene: 8. There are 14 residues in the CDR3. Germline V gives CDR1 GTSNPN, CDR2 SVGIG (reference sequence).

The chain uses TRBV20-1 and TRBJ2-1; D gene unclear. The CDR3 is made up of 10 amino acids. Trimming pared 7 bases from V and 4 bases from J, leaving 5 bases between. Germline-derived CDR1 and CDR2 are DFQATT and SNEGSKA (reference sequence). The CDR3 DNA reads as TGCAGTGTTGTTTACAATGAGCAGTTCTTC. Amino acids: CSVVYNEQFF.

The CDR3 loop is CASSYGGRGHQPQHF. The CDR3 DNA reads TGTGCCAGCAGTTACGGGGGCAGAGGCCATCAGCCCCAGCATTTT. The chain carries TRBV6-2 or TRBV6-3 and TRBJ1-5, with TRBD1 as a possible D gene (6 bases). Per the germline V gene, CDR1 is MNHEY and CDR2 is SVGEGT. The length of the CDR3 is 15 residues. V lost 2 bases and J lost 5, with 13 bases in between.

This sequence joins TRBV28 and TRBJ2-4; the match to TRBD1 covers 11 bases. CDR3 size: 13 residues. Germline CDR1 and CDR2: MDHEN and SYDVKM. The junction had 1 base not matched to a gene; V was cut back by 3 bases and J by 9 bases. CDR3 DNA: TGTGCCAGCAGTTTCGGGACAGGGGGCATTCAGTACTTC. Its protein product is CASSFGTGGIQYF.

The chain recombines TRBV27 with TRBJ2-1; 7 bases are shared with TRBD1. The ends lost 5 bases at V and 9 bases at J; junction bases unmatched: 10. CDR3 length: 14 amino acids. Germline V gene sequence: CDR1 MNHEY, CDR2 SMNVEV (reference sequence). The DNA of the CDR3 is TGTGCCAGCAGTCCGGGACAGCCTTTCACTGAGCAGTTCTTC. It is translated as CASSPGQPFTEQFF.

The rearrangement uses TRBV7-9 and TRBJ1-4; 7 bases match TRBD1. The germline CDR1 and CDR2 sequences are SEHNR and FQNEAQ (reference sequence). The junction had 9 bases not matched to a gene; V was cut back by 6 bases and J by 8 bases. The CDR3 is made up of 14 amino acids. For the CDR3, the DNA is TGTGCCAGCAGACAGACAGGGCTCGGGGAAAAACTGTTTTTT. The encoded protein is CASRQTGLGEKLFF.

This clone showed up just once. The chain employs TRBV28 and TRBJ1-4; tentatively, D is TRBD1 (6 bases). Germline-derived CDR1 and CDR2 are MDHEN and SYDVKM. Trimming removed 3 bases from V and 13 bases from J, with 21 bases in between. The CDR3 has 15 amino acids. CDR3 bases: TGTGCCAGCAGTTTCTCCCGGGTGCCGGGGGCGGGACTGTTTTTT. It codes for CASSFSRVPGAGLFF.

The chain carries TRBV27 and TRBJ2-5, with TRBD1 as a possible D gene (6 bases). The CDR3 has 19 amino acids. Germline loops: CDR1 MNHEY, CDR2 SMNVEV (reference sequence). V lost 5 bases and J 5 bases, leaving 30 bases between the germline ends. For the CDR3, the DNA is TGTGCCAGCAGTCGCCAACGGGTAATGACAGGCCGACTTGGGGAGACCCAGTACTTC. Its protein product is CASSRQRVMTGRLGETQYF.

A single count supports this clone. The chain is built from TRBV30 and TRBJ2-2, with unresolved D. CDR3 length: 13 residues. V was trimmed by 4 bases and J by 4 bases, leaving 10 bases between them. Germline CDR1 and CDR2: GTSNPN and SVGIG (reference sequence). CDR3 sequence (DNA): TGTGCCTGGACCGCATCGTCCACCGGGGAGCTGTTTTTT. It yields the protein CAWTASSTGELFF.

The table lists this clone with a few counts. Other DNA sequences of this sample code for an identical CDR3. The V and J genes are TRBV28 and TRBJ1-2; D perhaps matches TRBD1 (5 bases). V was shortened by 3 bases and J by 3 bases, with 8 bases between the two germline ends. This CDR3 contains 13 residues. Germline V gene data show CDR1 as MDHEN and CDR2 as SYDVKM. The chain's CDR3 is CASSLGRDYGYTF. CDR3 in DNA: TGTGCCAGCAGTTTGGGCAGGGACTATGGCTACACCTTC.

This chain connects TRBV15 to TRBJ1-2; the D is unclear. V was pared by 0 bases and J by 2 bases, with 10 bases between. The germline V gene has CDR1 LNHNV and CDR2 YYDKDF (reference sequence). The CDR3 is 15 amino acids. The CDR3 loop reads CATSRDRVQNYGYTF. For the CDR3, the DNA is TGTGCCACCAGCAGAGATCGGGTACAGAACTATGGCTACACCTTC.

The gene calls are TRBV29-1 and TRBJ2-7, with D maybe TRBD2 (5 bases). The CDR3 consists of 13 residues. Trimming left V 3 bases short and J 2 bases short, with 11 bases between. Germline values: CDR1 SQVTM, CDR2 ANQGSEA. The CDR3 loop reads CSVEVREPYEQYF. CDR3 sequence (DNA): TGCAGCGTTGAGGTTCGGGAACCCTACGAGCAGTACTTC.

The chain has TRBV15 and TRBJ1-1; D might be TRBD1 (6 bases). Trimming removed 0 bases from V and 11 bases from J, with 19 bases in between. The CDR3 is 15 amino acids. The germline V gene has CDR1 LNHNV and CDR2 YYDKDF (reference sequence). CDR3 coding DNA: TGTGCCACCAGCAGAGATCAGGGACGGGGGGCCAGGGCTTTCTTT. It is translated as CATSRDQGRGARAFF.

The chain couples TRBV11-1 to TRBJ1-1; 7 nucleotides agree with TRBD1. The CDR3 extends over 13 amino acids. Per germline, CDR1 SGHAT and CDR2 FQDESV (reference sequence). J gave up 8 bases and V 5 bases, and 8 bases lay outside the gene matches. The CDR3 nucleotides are TGTGCCAGCAGCGAAAACAGGGGACTGGAAGCTTTCTTT. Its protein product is CASSENRGLEAFF.

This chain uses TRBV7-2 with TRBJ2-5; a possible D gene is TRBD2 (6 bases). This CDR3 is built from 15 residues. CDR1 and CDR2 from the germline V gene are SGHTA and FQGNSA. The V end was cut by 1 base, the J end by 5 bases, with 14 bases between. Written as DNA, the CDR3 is TGTGCCAGCAGCTTAGGGTCGGAGGGCCATGAGACCCAGTACTTC. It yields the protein CASSLGSEGHETQYF.

In DNA, the CDR3 is TGTGCCAGCAGCGTCTCGACGGAACCCTATGGCTACACCTTC. Translating gives CASSVSTEPYGYTF. The chain uses TRBV9 and TRBJ1-2; D ambiguous. The CDR3 extends over 14 amino acids. Germline CDR1 is SGDLS and CDR2 is YYNGEE. V was shortened by 2 bases and J by 4 bases, with 12 bases between the two germline ends.

DNA for the CDR3: TGTGCCAGCAGCTCGGGGCCCGGGACACAGATAGAGCCCCAGCATTTT. It specifies CASSSGPGTQIEPQHF. The chain combines TRBV5-4 with TRBJ1-5; D possibly corresponds to TRBD1 (6 bases). V was trimmed by 3 bases and J by 8 bases, leaving 21 bases between them. The CDR3 is 16 amino acids. Germline V lookup: CDR1 SGHNT, CDR2 YYREEE (reference sequence).

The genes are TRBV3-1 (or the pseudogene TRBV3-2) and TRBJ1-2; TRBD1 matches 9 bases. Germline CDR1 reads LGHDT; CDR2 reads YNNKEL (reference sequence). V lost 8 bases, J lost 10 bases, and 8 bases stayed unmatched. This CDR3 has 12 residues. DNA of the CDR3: TGTGCCAGCCGCGGGACAGGGTCCACCTACACCTTC. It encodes CASRGTGSTYTF.

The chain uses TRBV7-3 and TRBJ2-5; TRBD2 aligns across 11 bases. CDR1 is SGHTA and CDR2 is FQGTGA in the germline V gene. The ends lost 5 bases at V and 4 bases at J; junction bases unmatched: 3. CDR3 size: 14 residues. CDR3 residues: CASSTSGGSETQYF. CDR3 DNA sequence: TGTGCCAGCAGCACTAGCGGGGGATCAGAGACCCAGTACTTC.

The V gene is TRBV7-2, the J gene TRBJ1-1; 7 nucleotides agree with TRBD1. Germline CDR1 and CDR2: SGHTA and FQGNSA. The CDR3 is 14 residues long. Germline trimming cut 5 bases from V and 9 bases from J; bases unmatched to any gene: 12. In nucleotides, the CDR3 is TGTGCCAGCAGCGGAACCGGGACAGTGACCCAAGCTTTCTTT. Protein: CASSGTGTVTQAFF.

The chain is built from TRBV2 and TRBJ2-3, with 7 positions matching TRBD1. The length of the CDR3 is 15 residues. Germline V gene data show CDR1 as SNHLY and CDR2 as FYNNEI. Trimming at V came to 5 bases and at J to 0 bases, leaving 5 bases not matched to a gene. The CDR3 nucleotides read TGTGCCAGCAGTTCGGGACAGCCTAGCACAGATACGCAGTATTTT. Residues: CASSSGQPSTDTQYF.

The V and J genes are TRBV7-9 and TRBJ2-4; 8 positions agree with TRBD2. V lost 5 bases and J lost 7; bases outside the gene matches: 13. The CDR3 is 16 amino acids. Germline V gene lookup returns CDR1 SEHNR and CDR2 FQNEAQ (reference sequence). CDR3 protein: CASSQGPALAVNIQYF. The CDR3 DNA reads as TGTGCCAGCAGCCAAGGGCCGGCACTAGCGGTGAACATTCAGTACTTC.

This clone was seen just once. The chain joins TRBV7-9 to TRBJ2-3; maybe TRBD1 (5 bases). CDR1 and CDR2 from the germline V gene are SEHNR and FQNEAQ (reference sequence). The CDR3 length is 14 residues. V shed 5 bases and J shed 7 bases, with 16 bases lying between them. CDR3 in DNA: TGTGCCAGCAGCCCCCCCGTTCAGGGAAATACGCAGTATTTT. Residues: CASSPPVQGNTQYF. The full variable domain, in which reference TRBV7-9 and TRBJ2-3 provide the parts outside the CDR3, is DTGVSQNPRHKITKRGQNVTFRCDPISEHNRLYWYRQTLGQGPEFLTYFQNEAQLEKSRLLSDRFSAERPKGSFSTLEIQRTEQGDSAMYLCASSPPVQGNTQYFGPGTRLTVL.

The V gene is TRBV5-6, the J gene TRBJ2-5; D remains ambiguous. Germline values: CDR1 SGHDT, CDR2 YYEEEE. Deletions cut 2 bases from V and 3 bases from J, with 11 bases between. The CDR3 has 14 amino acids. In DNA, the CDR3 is TGTGCCAGCAGCTTCAGAAACAGAGAAGAGACCCAGTACTTC. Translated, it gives CASSFRNREETQYF.

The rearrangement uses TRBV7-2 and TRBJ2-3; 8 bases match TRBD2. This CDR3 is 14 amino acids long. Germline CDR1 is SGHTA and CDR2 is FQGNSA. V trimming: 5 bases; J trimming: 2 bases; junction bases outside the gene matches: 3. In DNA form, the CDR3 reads TGTGCCAGCAGCCCGGGACTAGACACAGATACGCAGTATTTT. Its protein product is CASSPGLDTDTQYF.

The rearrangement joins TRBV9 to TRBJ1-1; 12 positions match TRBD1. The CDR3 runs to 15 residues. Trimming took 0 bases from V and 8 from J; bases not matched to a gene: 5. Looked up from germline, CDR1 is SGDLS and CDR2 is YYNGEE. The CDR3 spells CASSVEGQGAYEAFF. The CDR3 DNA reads TGTGCCAGCAGCGTAGAGGGACAGGGGGCATACGAAGCTTTCTTT.

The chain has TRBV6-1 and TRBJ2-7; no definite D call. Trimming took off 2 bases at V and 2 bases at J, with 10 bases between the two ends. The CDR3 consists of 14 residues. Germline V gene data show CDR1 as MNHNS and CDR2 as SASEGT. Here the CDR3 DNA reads TGTGCCAGCAGTGAACTGGGCGGAACCTACGAGCAGTACTTC. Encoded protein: CASSELGGTYEQYF.

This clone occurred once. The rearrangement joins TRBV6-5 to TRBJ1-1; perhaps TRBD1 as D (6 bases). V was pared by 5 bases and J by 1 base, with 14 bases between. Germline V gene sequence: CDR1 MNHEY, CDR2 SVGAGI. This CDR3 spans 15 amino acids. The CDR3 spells CASSPLSGQNTEAFF. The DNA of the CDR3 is TGTGCCAGCAGTCCCCTGTCGGGACAGAACACTGAAGCTTTCTTT.